These T cell receptor beta chains were read from a single sample in a study of beta chain features in type 1 diabetes. The method was immunoSEQ multiplex PCR; TCRdb's version includes in-frame clones alone and lacks a portion of them. Among just over 450,000 clones listed, 30% were seen once. Sequenced: naive CD4+ T cells from blood. These TCRs come from a man between 18 and 35 years old in good health. The CDR3 runs from the conserved cysteine through the conserved F or W.

TRBV9	TRBJ2-2	CASSPRVTGELFF
TRBV28	TRBJ2-7	CASSLNRRPSSYEQYF
TRBV27	TRBJ2-1	CASRLAGVSSYNEQFF
TRBV27	TRBJ2-4	CASSFGSSLAKNIQYF
TRBV27	TRBJ2-7	CASSSAYEQYF
TRBV9	TRBJ2-2	CASSVVSGRTGELFF
TRBV2	TRBJ2-7	CASSEHRPEQYF
TRBV7-2	TRBJ2-5	CASRDRGQETQYF
TRBV7-8	TRBJ2-7	CASSKQRFSYEQYF
TRBV6-1	TRBJ2-1	CASSEAGTNEQFF
TRBV29-1	TRBJ2-7	CSVSPGGYEQYF
TRBV30	TRBJ2-1	CAWSWLYNEQFF
TRBV7-9	TRBJ2-7	CASSLGARSAYF
TRBV5-4	TRBJ2-3	CASSFLAGDAGTQYF
TRBV13	TRBJ2-6	CASSPWGMGAGSGANVLTF
TRBV19	TRBJ2-2	CASSIASSGELFF
TRBV11-1	TRBJ2-7	CASSLETIEQYF
TRBV30	TRBJ2-1	CASLTGGDEQFF
TRBV9	TRBJ2-7	CASSVVVAGGWEQYF
TRBV29-1	TRBJ2-1	CSVESGKGEQFF
TRBV20-1	TRBJ2-5	CSARVGETQYF
TRBV11-2	TRBJ1-1	CASSLVDGTEAFF
TRBV27	TRBJ1-5	CASSGGGYYSNQPQHF
TRBV6-6	TRBJ2-5	CASSYTGVETQYF
TRBV4-3	TRBJ1-4	CASSQGDRAGSEKLFF
TRBV11-2	TRBJ2-3	CASSSMPGATQYF
TRBV29-1	TRBJ2-7	CSVELGTGDYEQYF
TRBV12-5	TRBJ2-1	CASGPLDMEQFF
TRBV7-6	TRBJ1-4	CASSLAGQGNEKLFF
TRBV29-1	TRBJ2-1	CSVDRVSGSNEQFF
TRBV11-2	TRBJ2-3	CASSLQGTQYF
TRBV9	TRBJ2-7	CASSALGGPYEQYF
TRBV29-1	TRBJ2-3	CSSRSGGTDTQYF
TRBV6-6	TRBJ1-4	CASSYAGTGNEKLFF
TRBV30	NA	CAWSLAVSYEQYF
TRBV4-3	TRBJ1-5	CASSQVARLINQPQHF